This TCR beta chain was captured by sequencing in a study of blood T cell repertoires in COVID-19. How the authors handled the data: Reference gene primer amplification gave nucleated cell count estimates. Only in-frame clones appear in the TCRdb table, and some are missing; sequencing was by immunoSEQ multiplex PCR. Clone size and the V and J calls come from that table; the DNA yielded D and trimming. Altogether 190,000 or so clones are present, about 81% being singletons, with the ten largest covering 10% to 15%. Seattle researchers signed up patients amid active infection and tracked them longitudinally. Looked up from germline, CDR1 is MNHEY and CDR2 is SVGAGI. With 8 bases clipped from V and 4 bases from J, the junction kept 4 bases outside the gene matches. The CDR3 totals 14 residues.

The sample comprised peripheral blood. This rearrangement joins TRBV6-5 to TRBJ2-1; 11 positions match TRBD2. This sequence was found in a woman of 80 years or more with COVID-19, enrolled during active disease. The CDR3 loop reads CASRGTSGYNEQFF. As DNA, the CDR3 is TGTGCCAGCCGGGGGACTAGCGGATACAATGAGCAGTTCTTC.